The 20 T cell receptor beta chains below come from one sample, sequenced in a study of blood T cell repertoires in COVID-19. Produced via immunoSEQ multiplex PCR; TCRdb's table is partial and in-frame only. The sample lists about 180,000 clones, approximately 90% occurring once. The sequencing input was peripheral blood. These TCRs come from a young man who had recovered from COVID-19.

The rearrangement links TRBV5-1 to TRBJ1-2; D is uncertain. The CDR3 sequence is 14 residues long. V shed 0 bases and J shed 0 bases, with 6 bases lying between them. Germline V CDR1 and CDR2: SGHRS, YFSETQ. DNA for the CDR3: TGCGCCAGCAGCTTGGAAGCCTCTAACTATGGCTACACCTTC. It translates to CASSLEASNYGYTF. Full variable domain (remainder filled in from reference TRBV5-1 and TRBJ1-2): KAGVTQTPRYLIKTRGQQVTLSCSPISGHRSVSWYQQTPGQGLQFLFEYFSETQRNKGNFPGRFSGRQFSNSRSEMNVSTLELGDSALYLCASSLEASNYGYTFGSGTRLTVV.

This sequence joins TRBV11-2 and TRBJ2-7; TRBD1 might be the D (6 bases). CDR3 length: 15 residues. CDR1 and CDR2 from the germline V gene are SGHAT and FQNNGV. Trimming stripped 1 base from V and 3 bases from J, with 13 bases between. Written as DNA, the CDR3 is TGTGCCAGCAGCTTAGGGGGATTGGACAGCTACGAGCAGTACTTC. Its translation is CASSLGGLDSYEQYF.

The chain recombines TRBV5-6 with TRBJ2-7; TRBD2 is a possible D gene (6 bases). V was trimmed by 4 bases and J by 0 bases, leaving 17 bases between them. There are 16 residues in the CDR3. Germline V gene sequence: CDR1 SGHDT, CDR2 YYEEEE. The chain's CDR3 is CASSPEVGLSSYEQYF. The CDR3 coding sequence is TGTGCCAGCAGCCCAGAGGTAGGACTAAGCTCCTACGAGCAGTACTTC.

The chain has TRBV14 and TRBJ1-1; D is ambiguous. The CDR3 runs 12 residues. The germline V and J ends were trimmed by 1 base and 10 bases, with 10 bases remaining between them. The germline CDR1 and CDR2 sequences are SGHDN and FVKESK. This chain's CDR3 is CASSQVGARAFF. The CDR3 DNA follows: TGTGCCAGCAGCCAAGTAGGAGCGAGAGCTTTCTTT.

The chain is built from TRBV6-5 and TRBJ2-7; tentative D call: TRBD1 (5 bases). The germline V and J ends were trimmed by 6 bases and 3 bases, with 15 bases remaining between them. The CDR3 totals 14 residues. The germline V gene has CDR1 MNHEY and CDR2 SVGAGI. CDR3 sequence reads: CASSPRQSSYEQYF. The DNA for the CDR3 is TGTGCCAGCAGCCCGCGACAGAGCAGCTACGAGCAGTACTTC.

The chain uses TRBV11-2 and TRBJ1-2, with unresolved D. V was cut by 0 bases and J by 8 bases, with 10 bases left in between. Germline CDR1 is SGHAT and CDR2 is FQNNGV. The CDR3 loop spans 13 amino acids. The CDR3: CASSLERRQGYTF. CDR3 nucleotide sequence: TGTGCCAGCAGCTTAGAACGGAGGCAGGGCTACACCTTC.

This clone has only one observation. The chain carries TRBV21-1 and TRBJ2-1; whether TRBD2, the table's D call, matches the DNA was not checked. TRBV21-1 is reported as a pseudogene. CDR3 size: 15 residues. This CDR3 is CASKKREGRDNEQFF. The CDR3 DNA reads as TGTGCCAGCAAGAAGCGGGAGGGCCGCGACAATGAGCAGTTCTTC.

The gene calls are TRBV28 and TRBJ2-7, with D possibly matching TRBD2 (6 bases). Germline CDR1 and CDR2: MDHEN and SYDVKM. The CDR3 consists of 13 residues. V dropped 5 bases and J dropped 5 bases, with 13 bases sitting between them. Here the CDR3 DNA reads TGTGCCAGCAGTCTGACTAGTCCCAACGAGCAGTACTTC. It codes for CASSLTSPNEQYF.

This chain joins TRBV19 and TRBJ2-5, with 8 bases that match TRBD1. Germline V gene data show CDR1 as LNHDA and CDR2 as SQIVND (reference sequence). Trimming took 5 bases from V and 1 from J; bases not matched to a gene: 6. This CDR3 spans 15 amino acids. CDR3 coding DNA: TGTGCCAGTAGTTTTCACAGGGGGATCCAAGAGACCCAGTACTTC. The encoded protein is CASSFHRGIQETQYF.

This chain uses TRBV5-1 with TRBJ1-1; unclear D gene. The CDR3 covers 17 residues. Deletions cut 0 bases from V and 0 bases from J, with 15 bases between. In germline, CDR1 is SGHRS, CDR2 YFSETQ. The DNA of the CDR3 is TGCGCCAGCAGCTTGGGAGGGTCAGGCCATATGAACACTGAAGCTTTCTTT. It yields the protein CASSLGGSGHMNTEAFF.

Concerning this clone: The sample holds other DNA sequences that translate to the same CDR3. The chain combines TRBV29-1 with TRBJ2-6; TRBD1 matches at 7 bases. This CDR3 spans 13 amino acids. V lost 6 bases, J lost 2 bases, and 1 base stayed unmatched. Germline CDR1 SQVTM, CDR2 ANQGSEA. The CDR3 DNA reads TGCAGCGTAACAGGGGCTGGGGCCAACGTCCTGACTTTC. Translating it yields CSVTGAGANVLTF.

This chain uses TRBV6-5 with TRBJ1-3; D uncertain. CDR3 length: 14 amino acids. Germline V lookup: CDR1 MNHEY, CDR2 SVGAGI. V gave up 9 bases and J gave up 0 bases, with 12 bases separating them. Here the CDR3 reads CASHAKRSGNTIYF. CDR3 bases: TGTGCCAGTCACGCGAAGCGCTCTGGAAACACCATATATTTT.

The chain recombines TRBV5-8 with TRBJ2-1; D is uncertain. Trimming pared 1 base from V and 0 bases from J, leaving 8 bases between. The CDR3 totals 15 residues. The germline CDR1 and CDR2 sequences are SGHTS and YDEGEE. Here the CDR3 DNA reads TGTGCCAGCAGCTTGCGGTCCTACTCCTACAATGAGCAGTTCTTC. This gives the protein CASSLRSYSYNEQFF.

A remark on this clone: The same CDR3 is also encoded by other DNA sequences in this sample. The chain joins TRBV11-2 to TRBJ2-7; 7 bases map to TRBD2. The germline CDR1 and CDR2 sequences are SGHAT and FQNNGV. V shed 1 base, J shed 3 bases, and the junction held 0 bases outside the gene matches. The CDR3 has 13 residues. DNA of the CDR3: TGTGCCAGCAGCTTAGGGGGGGGCTACGAGCAGTACTTC. Its protein is CASSLGGGYEQYF. Complete variable domain (other parts from reference TRBV11-2 and TRBJ2-7): EAGVAQSPRYKIIEKRQSVAFWCNPISGHATLYWYQQILGQGPKLLIQFQNNGVVDDSQLPKDRFSAERLKGVDSTLKIQPAKLEDSAVYLCASSLGGGYEQYFGPGTRLTVT.

The chain is built from TRBV9 and TRBJ2-2; no clear D gene. Per germline, CDR1 SGDLS and CDR2 YYNGEE. The CDR3 is 16 amino acids. The germline V and J ends were trimmed by 4 bases and 2 bases, with 15 bases remaining between them. The CDR3 DNA reads TGTGCCAGCAGCCTAGGTGTTACAGCTAACACCGGGGAGCTGTTTTTT. Translation gives CASSLGVTANTGELFF. The full variable domain, with the rest looked up from reference TRBV9 and TRBJ2-2, is DSGVTQTPKHLITATGQRVTLRCSPRSGDLSVYWYQQSLDQGLQFLIQYYNGEERAKGNILERFSAQQFPDLHSELNLSSLELGDSALYFCASSLGVTANTGELFFGEGSRLTVL.

V and J are TRBV19 and TRBJ1-1, with D tentatively TRBD1 (5 bases). This CDR3 spans 14 amino acids. Trimming removed 5 bases at V and 1 base at J, with 11 bases between. Germline V gene lookup returns CDR1 LNHDA and CDR2 SQIVND (reference sequence). DNA of the CDR3: TGTGCCAGTAGTCCTTACGACAGGAACACTGAAGCTTTCTTT. It is translated as CASSPYDRNTEAFF.

The chain links TRBV29-1 to TRBJ1-1, with D maybe TRBD1 (6 bases). The CDR3 is 13 amino acids. Trimming pared 7 bases from V and 7 bases from J, leaving 19 bases between. Germline V CDR1 and CDR2: SQVTM, ANQGSEA. CDR3 residues: CSAQARQDIEAFF. CDR3 bases: TGCAGCGCACAGGCGCGACAGGACATTGAAGCTTTCTTT.

This rearrangement joins TRBV10-3 to TRBJ2-3; 10 bases agree with TRBD2. From germline, CDR1 is ENHRY and CDR2 SYGVKD. After removal of 3 bases from V and 5 bases from J, the junction contained 8 bases not matched to a gene. This CDR3 is built from 16 residues. The CDR3 DNA reads as TGTGCCATCAGTGAAGCCCTAGCGGGAGTGGTAGATACGCAGTATTTT. Amino acid sequence: CAISEALAGVVDTQYF.

The chain combines TRBV7-2 with TRBJ2-7; 8 positions match TRBD2. CDR1 and CDR2 from the germline V gene are SGHTA and FQGNSA. The V and J ends lost 8 bases and 1 base, in that order; junction bases with no gene match: 13. The CDR3 runs to 16 residues. The CDR3 loop reads CASRPSGGPGSYEQYF. CDR3 nucleotides: TGTGCCAGCCGGCCCTCGGGAGGGCCGGGGTCCTACGAGCAGTACTTC. The full variable domain, its missing parts supplied by reference TRBV7-2 and TRBJ2-7, is GAGVSQSPSNKVTEKGKDVELRCDPISGHTALYWYRQSLGQGLEFLIYFQGNSAPDKSGLPSDRFSAERTGGSVSTLTIQRTQQEDSAVYLCASRPSGGPGSYEQYFGPGTRLTVT.

The chain joins TRBV11-2 to TRBJ1-2; 7 bases map to TRBD1. CDR3 length: 14 residues. Germline V CDR1 and CDR2: SGHAT, FQNNGV. V shed 8 bases and J 4 bases; nucleotides not matched to a gene: 10. CDR3 amino acids: CASEPRDSLYGYTF. CDR3 DNA: TGTGCCAGCGAACCCCGGGACAGCCTCTATGGCTACACCTTC. The entire variable domain, with the rest obtained from reference TRBV11-2 and TRBJ1-2, is as follows: EAGVAQSPRYKIIEKRQSVAFWCNPISGHATLYWYQQILGQGPKLLIQFQNNGVVDDSQLPKDRFSAERLKGVDSTLKIQPAKLEDSAVYLCASEPRDSLYGYTFGSGTRLTVV.